The 27 T cell receptor beta chains below all came from one sample that was sequenced in a study of OX40 agonist ivuxolimab in advanced cancers. Profiled with immunoSEQ multiplex PCR; TCRdb holds only in-frame clones, not every one. This sample has about 71,000 clones; about three quarters occur once, and the top ten carry more than 4%. This sample comprised CD4+ or CD8+ T cells sorted from blood, obtained in a trial of the OX40 agonist ivuxolimab. The receptors originated from an adult with an advanced solid tumor such as melanoma, head and neck, liver or kidney cancer.

The chain has TRBV27 and TRBJ2-3; 11 nucleotides match TRBD2. Trimming at V came to 5 bases and at J to 2 bases, leaving 9 bases not matched to a gene. Germline V gene sequence: CDR1 MNHEY, CDR2 SMNVEV (reference sequence). The CDR3 has 17 amino acids. The CDR3 DNA is TGTGCCAGCAGTCCCACGGGACTAGCGGCTTCCACAGATACGCAGTATTTT. Its translation is CASSPTGLAASTDTQYF.

J is TRBJ1-3 and V is TRBV18; no clear D gene. Germline CDR1 and CDR2: KGHSH and LQKENI. Between the trimmed V and J ends, which lost 4 bases and 0 bases, there was a span of 10 bases. This CDR3 is 15 amino acids long. CDR3 sequence reads: CASSRSGSSGNTIYF. In nucleotides, the CDR3 is TGTGCCAGCTCACGCTCGGGTTCCTCTGGAAACACCATATATTTT. The full variable domain, in which reference TRBV18 and TRBJ1-3 provide the parts outside the CDR3, is NAGVMQNPRHLVRRRGQEARLRCSPMKGHSHVYWYRQLPEEGLKFMVYLQKENIIDESGMPKERFSAEFPKEGPSILRIQQVVRGDSAAYFCASSRSGSSGNTIYFGEGSWLTVV.

This clone was found a few times. The gene calls are TRBV6-1 and TRBJ1-2; maybe TRBD1 (5 bases). This CDR3 has 12 residues. V dropped 3 bases and J dropped 6 bases, with 8 bases sitting between them. Per germline, CDR1 MNHNS and CDR2 SASEGT. The CDR3 is CASSEGLDGYTF. The CDR3 coding sequence is TGTGCCAGCAGTGAGGGGCTGGATGGCTACACCTTC.

The chain links TRBV7-2 to TRBJ2-2; D remains unclear. Trimming left V 9 bases short and J 0 bases short, with 11 bases between. The CDR3 sequence is 14 residues long. Germline CDR1 and CDR2: SGHTA and FQGNSA. CDR3 sequence: CASGSFSNTGELFF. The CDR3 coding sequence is TGTGCCAGTGGATCATTCTCGAACACCGGGGAGCTGTTTTTT.

The chain is built from TRBV7-2 and TRBJ1-2, with 8 bases matching TRBD1. The CDR3 extends over 16 amino acids. CDR1 and CDR2 (germline): SGHTA, FQGNSA. The V segment lost 4 bases and the J segment 1 base; nucleotides outside the gene matches: 8. Written as DNA, the CDR3 is TGTGCCAGCAGCTCTCAGGGGGCAGTCCTTAACTATGGCTACACCTTC. The encoded protein is CASSSQGAVLNYGYTF.

The chain links TRBV11-3 to TRBJ1-4; D is undetermined. The germline V and J ends were trimmed by 4 bases and 9 bases, with 15 bases remaining between them. The CDR3 runs 14 residues. CDR1 is SGHNT, CDR2 YENEEA, per germline. The CDR3 spells CASSSSVGPQKLFF. The DNA of the CDR3 is TGTGCCAGCAGCTCATCTGTGGGTCCTCAAAAACTGTTTTTT. Complete variable domain (other parts from reference TRBV11-3 and TRBJ1-4): EAGVVQSPRYKIIEKKQPVAFWCNPISGHNTLYWYLQNLGQGPELLIRYENEEAVDDSQLPKDRFSAERLKGVDSTLKIQPAELGDSAVYLCASSSSVGPQKLFFGSGTQLSVL.

The chain is built from TRBV6-4 and TRBJ2-3; the match to TRBD1 covers 8 bases. The CDR3 is 15 amino acids. The ends lost 2 bases at V and 1 base at J; junction bases unmatched: 2. The germline CDR1 and CDR2 sequences are MRHNA and SNTAGT. The CDR3 sequence: CASSDQGARTDTQYF. CDR3 bases: TGTGCCAGCAGTGACCAGGGGGCACGCACAGATACGCAGTATTTT.

The rearrangement links TRBV4-1 to TRBJ1-2; D might be TRBD1 (6 bases). Germline V CDR1 and CDR2: MGHRA, YSYEKL. The V end lost 2 bases, the J end lost 2 bases, and 6 bases lay between the germline ends. This CDR3 spans 13 amino acids. The CDR3 nucleotides are TGCGCCAGCAGCCAAACAGGGAACTATGGCTACACCTTC. Residues: CASSQTGNYGYTF.

V and J are TRBV6-5 and TRBJ2-2; D is perhaps TRBD1 (6 bases). V was cut by 0 bases and J by 5 bases, with 10 bases left in between. The CDR3 has 15 residues. The V gene's germline CDR1 is MNHEY and CDR2 SVGAGI. The CDR3 reads CASSYSTQGTGELFF. The CDR3 nucleotides are TGTGCCAGCAGTTACTCCACACAGGGAACCGGGGAGCTGTTTTTT.

This chain uses TRBV5-1 with TRBJ1-5, with unresolved D. Trimming stripped 5 bases from V and 2 bases from J, with 14 bases between. Per germline, CDR1 SGHRS and CDR2 YFSETQ. CDR3 length: 15 amino acids. CDR3 sequence reads: CASRVDPSGNQPQHF. In DNA, the CDR3 is TGCGCCAGCAGAGTAGACCCCTCGGGCAATCAGCCCCAGCATTTT.

This CDR3 reads CASSWGLAGVSNEQFF. The CDR3 DNA reads as TGCGCCAGCAGCTGGGGACTAGCGGGAGTATCCAATGAGCAGTTCTTC. The V gene is TRBV5-1, the J gene TRBJ2-1; 14 positions match TRBD2. The germline CDR1 and CDR2 sequences are SGHRS and YFSETQ. This CDR3 has 16 amino acids. With V trimmed by 3 bases and J by 6 bases, 5 bases remained unmatched.

This chain links TRBV11-2 with TRBJ2-5, with D perhaps matching TRBD1 or TRBD2 (5 bases each). This CDR3 comprises 16 residues. V was clipped by 2 bases and J by 2 bases, with 15 bases between them. CDR1 is SGHAT and CDR2 is FQNNGV in the germline V gene. This chain's CDR3 is CASSLYGTTGQETQYF. The DNA for the CDR3 is TGTGCCAGCAGCTTATACGGGACCACCGGGCAAGAGACCCAGTACTTC.

V and J are TRBV6-5 and TRBJ2-1; TRBD2 aligns across 8 bases. Germline values: CDR1 MNHEY, CDR2 SVGAGI. V lost 4 bases and J lost 5; bases outside the gene matches: 4. This CDR3 has 14 amino acids. The CDR3 sequence: CASSSGLGHNEQFF. In nucleotides, the CDR3 is TGTGCCAGCAGTTCGGGACTAGGCCACAATGAGCAGTTCTTC.

This rearrangement joins TRBV10-3 to TRBJ2-2, with D perhaps assigned TRBD1 or TRBD2 (5 bases each). The V gene lost 3 bases and the J gene lost 3 bases, with 14 bases spanning the gap. Looked up from germline, CDR1 is ENHRY and CDR2 is SYGVKD. CDR3 length: 16 amino acids. This CDR3 reads CAISDTREGDTGELFF. In nucleotides, the CDR3 is TGTGCCATCAGTGATACCCGGGAAGGGGACACCGGGGAGCTGTTTTTT.

This clone was counted a few times. This sequence joins TRBV7-6 and TRBJ2-7, with 7 bases fitting TRBD2. The junction had 12 bases not matched to a gene; V was cut back by 2 bases and J by 2 bases. The length of the CDR3 is 17 residues. Germline loops: CDR1 SGHVS, CDR2 FNYEAQ. The CDR3 sequence: CASSLTPASGTTYEQYF. Written as DNA, the CDR3 is TGTGCCAGCAGCTTAACCCCTGCTAGCGGAACCACCTACGAGCAGTACTTC.

The chain joins TRBV4-3 to TRBJ2-1; 11 nucleotides match TRBD2. V gave up 4 bases and J gave up 9 bases; unmatched junction bases: 8. This CDR3 contains 15 residues. The germline V gene encodes CDR1 LGHNA and CDR2 YSLEER. The CDR3 nucleotides are TGCGCCAGCAGCCTAACTAGCGGGAGTGACAGTGAGCAGTTCTTC. Encoded protein: CASSLTSGSDSEQFF.

The rearrangement uses TRBV6-5 and TRBJ2-1; weak D call: TRBD2 (5 bases). Trimming stripped 6 bases from V and 8 bases from J, with 14 bases between. The germline CDR1 and CDR2 sequences are MNHEY and SVGAGI. The CDR3 has 13 residues. CDR3 coding DNA: TGTGCCAGCAGACCCCCGGGGTCCGATGAGCAGTTCTTC. Protein product: CASRPPGSDEQFF.

The chain links TRBV7-9 to TRBJ2-2; D is tentatively TRBD1 or TRBD2 (7 bases each). Trimming took off 5 bases at V and 4 bases at J, with 17 bases between the two ends. CDR1 is SEHNR, CDR2 FQNEAQ, per germline (reference sequence). The CDR3 covers 16 residues. CDR3 DNA sequence: TGTGCCAGCAGCGAGCGGGACAGACATGCCACCGGGGAGCTGTTTTTT. Translating gives CASSERDRHATGELFF.

The chain combines TRBV11-2 with TRBJ1-2; D unresolved. Looked up from germline, CDR1 is SGHAT and CDR2 is FQNNGV. The CDR3 totals 11 residues. The germline V and J ends were trimmed by 6 bases and 8 bases, with 10 bases remaining between them. The DNA for the CDR3 is TGTGCCAGCAGGGGGAGGCTAGGCTACACCTTC. Protein product: CASRGRLGYTF. The full variable domain, its missing parts supplied by reference TRBV11-2 and TRBJ1-2, is EAGVAQSPRYKIIEKRQSVAFWCNPISGHATLYWYQQILGQGPKLLIQFQNNGVVDDSQLPKDRFSAERLKGVDSTLKIQPAKLEDSAVYLCASRGRLGYTFGSGTRLTVV.

This chain connects TRBV29-1 to TRBJ2-7; 8 bases are shared with TRBD1. Trimming cost V 4 bases and J 6 bases; bases outside gene matches: 8. CDR1 is SQVTM, CDR2 ANQGSEA, per germline. The CDR3 runs 13 residues. In nucleotides, the CDR3 is TGCAGCGTTGGAGAGACAGGGGTGAGCGAGCAGTACTTC. This codes for CSVGETGVSEQYF.

This clone was counted once. The chain links TRBV9 to TRBJ2-7; weak D call: TRBD1 (6 bases). The V gene's germline CDR1 is SGDLS and CDR2 YYNGEE. V was clipped by 0 bases and J by 0 bases, with 10 bases between them. The CDR3 is 15 amino acids. The CDR3 nucleotides read TGTGCCAGCAGCGTAGCAGGGGCTGGCTCCTACGAGCAGTACTTC. This codes for CASSVAGAGSYEQYF.

V is TRBV12-5 and J is TRBJ1-2; D not certain. V lost 4 bases to trimming and J lost 1 base, with 16 bases between them. This CDR3 is 16 amino acids long. Germline loops: CDR1 LGHNT, CDR2 FRNRAP. For the CDR3, the DNA is TGTGCTAGTGGTTCAACCACCCGAATTAATAACTATGGCTACACCTTC. Translation gives CASGSTTRINNYGYTF.

A few counts support this clone. The chain's CDR3 is CASSSRQGVDYEQYF. The CDR3 bases are TGCGCCAGCAGCAGTCGACAGGGGGTCGACTACGAGCAGTACTTC. J is TRBJ2-7 and V is TRBV5-1, with 9 bases matching TRBD1. From germline, CDR1 is SGHRS and CDR2 YFSETQ. The CDR3 has 15 amino acids. The ends lost 4 bases at V and 3 bases at J; junction bases unmatched: 8.

The chain is built from TRBV7-9 and TRBJ1-1; D unresolved. Trimming cost V 5 bases and J 0 bases, with 19 bases left between them. CDR1 and CDR2 from the germline V gene are SEHNR and FQNEAQ (reference sequence). The CDR3 extends over 17 amino acids. This chain's CDR3 is CASSPQIYNSMNTEAFF. CDR3 bases: TGTGCCAGCAGCCCGCAAATCTATAACAGCATGAACACTGAAGCTTTCTTT.

This clone showed up just a few times. This chain uses TRBV6-1 with TRBJ1-2; D remains ambiguous. The length of the CDR3 is 13 residues. CDR1 is MNHNS, CDR2 SASEGT, per germline. V was clipped by 1 base and J by 6 bases, with 9 bases between them. The CDR3 spells CASSEVWHNGYTF. DNA of the CDR3: TGTGCCAGCAGTGAAGTTTGGCACAATGGCTACACCTTC.

This chain joins TRBV6-6 and TRBJ2-2; D perhaps matches TRBD2 (6 bases). The CDR3 is 13 amino acids. The germline V gene has CDR1 MNHNY and CDR2 SVGAGI (reference sequence). V lost 7 bases and J 6 bases, leaving 12 bases between the germline ends. The CDR3 coding sequence is TGTGCCAGCAAAACTGGAGGGTCCGGGGAGCTGTTTTTT. Translating gives CASKTGGSGELFF.

V usage is TRBV6-6 and J usage is TRBJ2-1, with D possibly matching TRBD2 (6 bases). Germline V gives CDR1 MNHNY, CDR2 SVGAGI (reference sequence). The CDR3 contains 11 residues. The CDR3 nucleotides read TGTGCTATCGGGAGTCACAATGAGCAGTTCTTC. Protein: CAIGSHNEQFF.